This entry concerns a single T cell receptor (beta chain). Its antigen is not identified. The data belong to a study of T cell repertoires in cytomegalovirus infection. Study-level points and caveats: Summed frequency of shared TCR beta families picked out CMV carriers who also had the relevant HLA. Dominating the ex vivo response were HLA-C-restricted CMV-specific TCR beta clonotypes.

CDR1 and CDR2 (germline): SNHLY, FYNNEI. This CDR3 is 15 amino acids long. Unmatched junction bases numbered 7, after V lost 7 bases and J lost 0 bases. One entry per CDR3 protein, called by TCRdb with MiXCR from the reads. The table lists 50,000 to 65,000 distinct CDR3 sequences, about a fifth of them singletons. The chain uses TRBV2 and TRBJ2-3; TRBD2 matches at 7 bases. This sample comprised CD8+ T cells from cultured PBMCs, obtained from culture after CMV antigen stimulation. This TCR was recovered from a human donor in good health (CMV status not recorded). Some clones in this sample may be carry-over from other donors' samples. The CDR3 DNA sequence: TGTGCCAGCATCAAGACTAGCCAGAGCACAGATACGCAGTATTTT. Protein sequence: CASIKTSQSTDTQYF.